The 11 T cell receptor beta chains below were found in one sample sequenced in a study of cytotoxic CD8 clonotypes in ibrutinib-treated CLL (dated by TCRdb to the early 2020s). The receptor library was made with the immunoSEQ multiplex PCR assay. Entries here come from immuneACCESS through TCRdb and include only in-frame sequences with V and J called. Some clones fail to appear in such tables; in the studies checked, an unresolved V gene covers under half of the shortfall, and the cause of the remainder is unknown. The sample data list hundreds of thousands of clones, and roughly 73% of these were observed just once. The ten largest account for about an eighth of the sample. In light of the paper, this sample's time point label describes: about a year on ibrutinib. Sequencing was performed on PBMCs, taken after 12 months of ibrutinib treatment. These receptors were obtained from a human donor with chronic lymphocytic leukemia.

The chain is built from TRBV5-5 and TRBJ1-2; 7 bases fit TRBD1. This CDR3 spans 15 amino acids. J was trimmed by 4 bases and V by 2 bases; bases with no gene match: 8. In germline, CDR1 is SGHKS, CDR2 YYEKEE (reference sequence). CDR3 protein: CASSLLQGNGYGYTF. Here the CDR3 DNA reads TGTGCCAGCAGCTTACTACAGGGGAACGGCTATGGCTACACCTTC.

The chain uses TRBV7-2 and TRBJ2-1; D is possibly TRBD2 (6 bases). CDR1 is SGHTA and CDR2 is FQGNSA in the germline V gene. This CDR3 is built from 14 residues. V shed 5 bases and J shed 5 bases, with 13 bases lying between them. CDR3 region: CASSLGLGHNEQFF. The CDR3 nucleotides are TGTGCCAGCAGCCTGGGACTGGGACACAATGAGCAGTTCTTC.

CDR3 DNA: TGTGCCAGCATGTGGAGTGGGGATTACAATGAGCAGTTCTTC. Its translation: CASMWSGDYNEQFF. The gene calls are TRBV27 and TRBJ2-1; D not resolved. Trimming pared 7 bases from V and 4 bases from J, leaving 14 bases between. The CDR3 contains 14 residues. The germline V gene has CDR1 MNHEY and CDR2 SMNVEV (reference sequence).

The chain joins TRBV19 to TRBJ2-7, with D perhaps matching TRBD1 or TRBD2 (5 bases each). CDR1 and CDR2 (germline): LNHDA, SQIVND (reference sequence). The V end lost 3 bases, the J end lost 4 bases, and 13 bases lay between the germline ends. The CDR3 is made up of 14 amino acids. CDR3 coding DNA: TGTGCCAGTAGTATTTCCTGGGACGGATACGAGCAGTACTTC. It is translated as CASSISWDGYEQYF.

The chain recombines TRBV18 with TRBJ2-3; weak D call: TRBD2 (5 bases). CDR3 length: 16 residues. V was clipped by 0 bases and J by 0 bases, with 10 bases between them. In germline, CDR1 is KGHSH, CDR2 LQKENI. In DNA form, the CDR3 reads TGTGCCAGCTCACCACCTGGCGGGTTGAGCACAGATACGCAGTATTTT. This sequence encodes CASSPPGGLSTDTQYF. Variable domain in full (rest from reference TRBV18 and TRBJ2-3): NAGVMQNPRHLVRRRGQEARLRCSPMKGHSHVYWYRQLPEEGLKFMVYLQKENIIDESGMPKERFSAEFPKEGPSILRIQQVVRGDSAAYFCASSPPGGLSTDTQYFGPGTRLTVL.

The chain carries TRBV27 and TRBJ1-5; D might be TRBD1 (6 bases). V was pared by 4 bases and J by 0 bases, with 7 bases between. Per germline, CDR1 MNHEY and CDR2 SMNVEV (reference sequence). CDR3 length: 14 amino acids. The CDR3 DNA sequence: TGTGCCAGCAGTTCAGGGGATAGCAATCAGCCCCAGCATTTT. Translating gives CASSSGDSNQPQHF.

This clone appeared a single time. The chain has TRBV29-1 and TRBJ2-3; D might be TRBD1 (6 bases). CDR3 size: 13 residues. Looked up from germline, CDR1 is SQVTM and CDR2 is ANQGSEA. The ends were cut back, 7 bases at V and 5 bases at J, with 16 bases in the middle. CDR3: CSGAALGGDTQYF. The CDR3 DNA sequence: TGCAGCGGAGCGGCCCTAGGGGGAGATACGCAGTATTTT.

This sequence joins TRBV7-6 and TRBJ2-7; 12 bases are shared with TRBD2. The germline V gene has CDR1 SGHVS and CDR2 FNYEAQ. The J segment lost 4 bases and the V segment lost 4 bases, leaving 2 bases of the junction unmatched. The CDR3 is 14 residues long. The CDR3 reads CASSSTSGGYEQYF. Written as DNA, the CDR3 is TGTGCCAGCAGCTCGACTAGCGGGGGTTACGAGCAGTACTTC.

The CDR3 reads CASSPPNKDPYEQYF. Here the CDR3 DNA reads TGTGCCAGCTCACCACCGAACAAGGACCCCTACGAGCAGTACTTC. The chain joins TRBV18 to TRBJ2-7; D gene ambiguous. V was clipped by 0 bases and J by 2 bases, with 11 bases between them. From germline, CDR1 is KGHSH and CDR2 LQKENI. The CDR3 spans 15 residues.

The chain combines TRBV6-1 with TRBJ1-1, with 8 bases fitting TRBD1. Germline CDR1 and CDR2: MNHNS and SASEGT. This CDR3 comprises 13 residues. V was pared by 4 bases and J by 8 bases, with 6 bases of the junction left unmatched. The CDR3 here is CASSGSRDREAFF. CDR3 nucleotide sequence: TGTGCCAGCAGTGGCTCCCGGGACAGGGAAGCTTTCTTT.

The rearrangement links TRBV30 to TRBJ2-2; D gene uncertain. V was cut by 4 bases and J by 3 bases, with 6 bases left in between. Germline CDR1 GTSNPN, CDR2 SVGIG (reference sequence). The CDR3 has 12 residues. The CDR3: CAWKGYTGELFF. The CDR3 DNA follows: TGTGCCTGGAAAGGATACACCGGGGAGCTGTTTTTT.